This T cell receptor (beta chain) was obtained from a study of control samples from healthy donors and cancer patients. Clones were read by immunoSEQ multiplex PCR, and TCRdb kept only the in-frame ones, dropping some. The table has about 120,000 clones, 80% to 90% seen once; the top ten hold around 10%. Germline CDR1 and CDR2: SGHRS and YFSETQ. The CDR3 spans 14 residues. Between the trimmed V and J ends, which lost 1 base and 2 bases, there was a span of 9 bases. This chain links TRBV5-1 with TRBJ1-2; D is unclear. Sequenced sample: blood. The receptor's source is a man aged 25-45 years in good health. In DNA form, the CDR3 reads TGCGCCAGCAGCTTGAGGGCAGAGAACTATGGCTACACCTTC. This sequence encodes CASSLRAENYGYTF.